One and the same sample provided the 3 T cell receptor beta chains below, sequenced in a study of monozygotic twins with inflammatory bowel disease (dated by TCRdb to between 2018 and 2020). The library was obtained by 5' RACE. TCRdb records Illumina HiSeq 2500 as the sequencer. Based on TCRdb reprocessing of the reads, there is one entry per CDR3 protein sequence, and DNA is missing. The sample table includes some 170,000 distinct CDR3 sequences. The ten most abundant clones make up approximately 7% of the sample. Material for sequencing was blood. The source is a human donor with ulcerative colitis or Crohn's disease, or a healthy co-twin of an affected twin (not recorded which).

J is TRBJ2-2 and V is TRBV10-3. The CDR3 has 12 residues. In germline, CDR1 is ENHRY, CDR2 SYGVKD. CDR3 loop: CAISAGTGELFF.

The chain links TRBV12-3 or TRBV12-4 to TRBJ2-2; the D gene TCRdb calls, TRBD2, cannot be checked with no DNA. The CDR3 length is 15 residues. CDR3 protein: CASSLAGGVTGELFF.

The gene calls are TRBV10-3 and TRBJ1-4. The CDR3 runs 15 residues. Germline assignment: CDR1 ENHRY and CDR2 SYGVKD. The CDR3 reads CAISESGTTNEKLFF.